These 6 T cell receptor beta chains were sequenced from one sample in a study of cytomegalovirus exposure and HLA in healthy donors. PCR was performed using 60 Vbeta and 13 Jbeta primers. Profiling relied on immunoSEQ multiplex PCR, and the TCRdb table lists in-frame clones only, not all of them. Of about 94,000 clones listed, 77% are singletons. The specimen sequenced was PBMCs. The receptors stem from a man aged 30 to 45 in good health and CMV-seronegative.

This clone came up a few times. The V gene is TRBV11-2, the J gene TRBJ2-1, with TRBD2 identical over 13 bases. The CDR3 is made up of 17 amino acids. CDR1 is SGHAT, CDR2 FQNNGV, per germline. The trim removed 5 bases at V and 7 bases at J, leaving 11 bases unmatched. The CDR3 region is CASSPSLLAGGGNEQFF. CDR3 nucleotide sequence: TGTGCCAGCAGCCCCTCTTTACTAGCGGGAGGGGGAAATGAGCAGTTCTTC.

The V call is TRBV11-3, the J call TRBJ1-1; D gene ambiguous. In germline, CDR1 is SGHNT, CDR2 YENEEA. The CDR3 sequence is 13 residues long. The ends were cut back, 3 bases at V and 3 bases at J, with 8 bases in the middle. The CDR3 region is CASSFGQDTEAFF. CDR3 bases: TGTGCCAGCAGCTTTGGGCAGGACACTGAAGCTTTCTTT.

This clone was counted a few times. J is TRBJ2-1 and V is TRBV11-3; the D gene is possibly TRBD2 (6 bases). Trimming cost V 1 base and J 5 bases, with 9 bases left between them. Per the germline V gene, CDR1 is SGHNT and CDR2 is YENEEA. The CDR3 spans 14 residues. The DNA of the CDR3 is TGTGCCAGCAGCTTAGCCGGACTAAACAATGAGCAGTTCTTC. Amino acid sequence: CASSLAGLNNEQFF.

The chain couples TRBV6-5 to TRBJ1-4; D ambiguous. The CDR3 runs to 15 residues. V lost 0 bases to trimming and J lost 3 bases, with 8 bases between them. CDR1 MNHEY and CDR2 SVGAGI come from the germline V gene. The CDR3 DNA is TGTGCCAGCAGTTACTCCAGGCCCCCTAATGAAAAACTGTTTTTT. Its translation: CASSYSRPPNEKLFF.

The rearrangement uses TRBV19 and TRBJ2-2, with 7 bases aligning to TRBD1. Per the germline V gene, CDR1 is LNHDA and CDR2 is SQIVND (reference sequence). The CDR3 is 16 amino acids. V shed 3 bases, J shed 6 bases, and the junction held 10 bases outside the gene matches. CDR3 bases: TGTGCCAGTAGTATGCGGACAGGTTTTTATTCCGGGGAGCTGTTTTTT. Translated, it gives CASSMRTGFYSGELFF.

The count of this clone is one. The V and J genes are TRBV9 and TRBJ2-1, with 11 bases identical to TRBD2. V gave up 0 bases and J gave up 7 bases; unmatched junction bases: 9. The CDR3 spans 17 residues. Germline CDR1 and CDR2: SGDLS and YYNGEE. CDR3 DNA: TGTGCCAGCAGCGTAGAGGGTAGCGGGGGGGCTCTAAATGAGCAGTTCTTC. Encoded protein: CASSVEGSGGALNEQFF. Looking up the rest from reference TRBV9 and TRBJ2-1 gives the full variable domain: DSGVTQTPKHLITATGQRVTLRCSPRSGDLSVYWYQQSLDQGLQFLIQYYNGEERAKGNILERFSAQQFPDLHSELNLSSLELGDSALYFCASSVEGSGGALNEQFFGPGTRLTVL.